Given below is one T cell receptor (beta chain) in context. The antigen is unknown. The sample originates from a study of Ad26.COV2.S vaccination and SARS-CoV-2 variants. Looking at the study overall: Once, or twice with 56 days between doses, Ad26.COV2.S was given intramuscularly. Study outcomes and limitations: With respect to non-spike TCR breadth, vaccine and placebo recipients were similar. Total T cell responses may have been underestimated by the TCR breadth and depth analyses.

Sequenced by immunoSEQ multiplex PCR; TCRdb stores in-frame clones only, minus some. Of about 680,000 clones listed, around 90% are singletons. Treatment: around 19 received Ad26.COV2.S at low or high dose, single or two shots; 5 received placebo; per-sample allocation not given. Sampling was performed 63 days after the first vaccine or placebo injection. The source material was peripheral blood, sampled in a trial of Ad26.COV2.S vaccine versus placebo. This clonotype originated in a person aged 18-60 years who received the Ad26.COV2.S COVID-19 vaccine or a placebo.

The CDR3 DNA reads TGCAGCGTTAAAAGATGGACAGACTATGGCTACACCTTC. Protein sequence: CSVKRWTDYGYTF. The chain has TRBV29-1 and TRBJ1-2; tentatively, D is TRBD1 (6 bases). V lost 5 bases to trimming and J lost 3 bases, with 13 bases between them. The CDR3 sequence is 13 residues long. CDR1 is SQVTM, CDR2 ANQGSEA, per germline.